The T cell receptor beta chain described here comes from a study of beta chain features in type 1 diabetes. General study points: A definitive answer on HLA type influencing TCRB rearrangement was not reached here.

This clone has just a few counts. As yet, its antigen is unknown. Reverse transcription of all isolated RNA meant that expressed TCRB transcripts were sequenced. TCRdb keeps only in-frame clones here, not all; method: immunoSEQ multiplex PCR. Altogether approximately 300,000 clones are present, around 10% being singletons, with the ten largest covering 0.015%. Losses at the gene ends were 2 bases for V and 0 bases for J; bases not matched to a gene: 14. The CDR3 is 18 residues long. The germline V gene has CDR1 SGHDT and CDR2 YYEEEE. The receptor was derived from a woman in her twenties or thirties in good health. The specimen sequenced was naive CD4+ T cells from blood. The chain couples TRBV5-6 to TRBJ2-7, with 7 positions matching TRBD1. The CDR3 protein is CASSLPQTGPGSSYEQYF. CDR3 DNA sequence: TGTGCCAGCAGCTTACCCCAGACAGGGCCTGGGAGCTCCTACGAGCAGTACTTC.